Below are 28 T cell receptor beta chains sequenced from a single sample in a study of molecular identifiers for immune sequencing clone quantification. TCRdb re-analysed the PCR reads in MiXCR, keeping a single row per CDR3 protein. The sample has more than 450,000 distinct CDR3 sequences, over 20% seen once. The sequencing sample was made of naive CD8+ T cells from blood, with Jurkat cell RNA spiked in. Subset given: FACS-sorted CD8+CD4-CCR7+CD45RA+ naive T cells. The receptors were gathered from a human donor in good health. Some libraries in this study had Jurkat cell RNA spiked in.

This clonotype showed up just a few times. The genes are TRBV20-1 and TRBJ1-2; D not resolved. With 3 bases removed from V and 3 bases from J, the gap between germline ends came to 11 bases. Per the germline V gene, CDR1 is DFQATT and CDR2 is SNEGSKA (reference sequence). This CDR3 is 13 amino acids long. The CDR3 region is CSASHQEDYGYTF. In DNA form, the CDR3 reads TGCAGTGCTAGCCACCAGGAGGACTATGGCTACACCTTC.

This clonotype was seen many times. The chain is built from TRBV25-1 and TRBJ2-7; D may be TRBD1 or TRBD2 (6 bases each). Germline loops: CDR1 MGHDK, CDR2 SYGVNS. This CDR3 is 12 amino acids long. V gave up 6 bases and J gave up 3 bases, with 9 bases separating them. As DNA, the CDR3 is TGTGCCAGCAGGAGGGGGGACTACGAGCAGTACTTC. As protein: CASRRGDYEQYF.

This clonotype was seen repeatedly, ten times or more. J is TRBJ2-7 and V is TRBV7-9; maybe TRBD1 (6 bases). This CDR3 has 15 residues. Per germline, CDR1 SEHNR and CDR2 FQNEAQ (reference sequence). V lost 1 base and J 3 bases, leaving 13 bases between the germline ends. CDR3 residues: CASSLGGQGSYEQYF. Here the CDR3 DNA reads TGTGCCAGCAGCTTAGGGGGGCAGGGTAGCTACGAGCAGTACTTC.

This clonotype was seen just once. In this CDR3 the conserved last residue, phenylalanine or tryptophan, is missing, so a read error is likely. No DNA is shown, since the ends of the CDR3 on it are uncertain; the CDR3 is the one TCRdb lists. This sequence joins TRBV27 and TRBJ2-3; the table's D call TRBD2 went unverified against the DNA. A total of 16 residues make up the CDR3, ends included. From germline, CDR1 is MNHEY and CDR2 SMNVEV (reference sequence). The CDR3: CASSLLTSGGTDTRYS.

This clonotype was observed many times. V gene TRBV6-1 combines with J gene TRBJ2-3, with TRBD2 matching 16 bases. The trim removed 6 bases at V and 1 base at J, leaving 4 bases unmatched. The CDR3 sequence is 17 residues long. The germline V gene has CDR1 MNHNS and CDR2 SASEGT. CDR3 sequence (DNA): TGTGCCAGCAGAACCGGGACTAGCGGGGGGGGCACAGATACGCAGTATTTT. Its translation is CASRTGTSGGGTDTQYF.

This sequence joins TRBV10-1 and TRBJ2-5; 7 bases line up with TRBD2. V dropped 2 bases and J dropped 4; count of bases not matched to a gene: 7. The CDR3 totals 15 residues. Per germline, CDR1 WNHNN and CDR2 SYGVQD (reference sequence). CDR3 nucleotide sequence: TGCGCCAGCAGTGAGAACGCAGGGAGGGGAGAGACCCAGTACTTC. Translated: CASSENAGRGETQYF.

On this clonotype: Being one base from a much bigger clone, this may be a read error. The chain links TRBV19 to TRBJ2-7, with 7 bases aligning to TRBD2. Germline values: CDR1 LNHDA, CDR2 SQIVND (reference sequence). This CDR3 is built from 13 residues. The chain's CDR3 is CASSAGTTYGQYF. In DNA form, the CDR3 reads TGTGCCAGTAGTGCCGGGACTACCTACGGGCAGTACTTC.

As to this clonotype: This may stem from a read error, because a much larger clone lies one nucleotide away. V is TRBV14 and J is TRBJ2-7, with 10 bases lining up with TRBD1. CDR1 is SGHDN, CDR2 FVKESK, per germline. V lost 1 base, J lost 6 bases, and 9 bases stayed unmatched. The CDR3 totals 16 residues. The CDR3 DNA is TGTGCCAGCAGCCAAGGCACCGGGACAGGGGCCCTCGAGCAGTACTTC. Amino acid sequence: CASSQGTGTGALEQYF.

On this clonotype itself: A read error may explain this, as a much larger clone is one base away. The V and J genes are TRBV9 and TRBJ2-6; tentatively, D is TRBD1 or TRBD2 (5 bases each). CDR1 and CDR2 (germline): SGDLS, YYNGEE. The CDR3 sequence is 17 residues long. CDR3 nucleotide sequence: TGTGCCAGCAGCGTAGGGAGGACTTGGAACGGGGCCAACGTCCTGTCTTTC. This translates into CASSVGRTWNGANVLSF.

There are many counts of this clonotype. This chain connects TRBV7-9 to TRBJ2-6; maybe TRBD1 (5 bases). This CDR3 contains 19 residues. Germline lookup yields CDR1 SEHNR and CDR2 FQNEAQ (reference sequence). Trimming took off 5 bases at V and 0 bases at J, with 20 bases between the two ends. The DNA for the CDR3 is TGTGCCAGCAGCCCTCCACTTGCTCGGACACCCTCTGGGGCCAACGTCCTGACTTTC. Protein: CASSPPLARTPSGANVLTF. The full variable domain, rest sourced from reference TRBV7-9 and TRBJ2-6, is DTGVSQNPRHKITKRGQNVTFRCDPISEHNRLYWYRQTLGQGPEFLTYFQNEAQLEKSRLLSDRFSAERPKGSFSTLEIQRTEQGDSAMYLCASSPPLARTPSGANVLTFGAGSRLTVL.

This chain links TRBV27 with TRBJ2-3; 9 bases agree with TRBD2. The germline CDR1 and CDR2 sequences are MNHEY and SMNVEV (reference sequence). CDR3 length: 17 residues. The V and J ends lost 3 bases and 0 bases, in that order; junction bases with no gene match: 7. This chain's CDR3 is CASSFSGLALSTDTQYF. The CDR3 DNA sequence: TGTGCCAGCAGTTTCTCCGGACTAGCGTTAAGCACAGATACGCAGTATTTT.

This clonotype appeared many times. Here the CDR3 reads CAISSGRATQNEQFF. In DNA, the CDR3 is TGTGCCATCTCTAGCGGGAGGGCCACTCAGAATGAGCAGTTCTTC. V and J are TRBV15 and TRBJ2-1; 12 bases match TRBD2. V lost 10 bases, J lost 7 bases, and 11 bases stayed unmatched. This CDR3 contains 15 residues. CDR1 is LNHNV and CDR2 is YYDKDF in the germline V gene (reference sequence).

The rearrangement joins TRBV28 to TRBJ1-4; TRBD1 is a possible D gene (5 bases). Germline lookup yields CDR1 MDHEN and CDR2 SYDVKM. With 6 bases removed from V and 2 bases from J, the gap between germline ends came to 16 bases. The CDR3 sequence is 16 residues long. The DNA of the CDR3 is TGTGCCAGCAGCCTGCGTCCAGGGTCCACTAATGAAAAACTGTTTTTT. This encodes CASSLRPGSTNEKLFF.

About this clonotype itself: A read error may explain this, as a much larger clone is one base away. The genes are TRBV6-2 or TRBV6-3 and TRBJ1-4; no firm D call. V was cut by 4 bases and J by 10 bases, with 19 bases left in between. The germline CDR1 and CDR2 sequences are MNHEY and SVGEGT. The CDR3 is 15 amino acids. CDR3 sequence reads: CASSSFDAWEGKLFF. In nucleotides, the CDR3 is TGTGCCAGCAGTTCCTTCGACGCCTGGGAAGGAAAACTGTTTTTT.

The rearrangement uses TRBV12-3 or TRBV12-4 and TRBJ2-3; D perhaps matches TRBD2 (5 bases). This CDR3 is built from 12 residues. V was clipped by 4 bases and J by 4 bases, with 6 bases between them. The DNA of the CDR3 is TGTGCCAGCAGTTGGGAGTCAGATACGCAGTATTTT. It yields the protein CASSWESDTQYF.

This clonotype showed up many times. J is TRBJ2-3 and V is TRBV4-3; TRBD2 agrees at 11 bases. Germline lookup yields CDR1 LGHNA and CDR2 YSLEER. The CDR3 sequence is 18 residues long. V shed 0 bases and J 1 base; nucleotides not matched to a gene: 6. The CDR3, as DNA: TGCGCCAGCAGCCAAGATATCTCACTAGCGGGGGGCACAGATACGCAGTATTTT. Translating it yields CASSQDISLAGGTDTQYF.

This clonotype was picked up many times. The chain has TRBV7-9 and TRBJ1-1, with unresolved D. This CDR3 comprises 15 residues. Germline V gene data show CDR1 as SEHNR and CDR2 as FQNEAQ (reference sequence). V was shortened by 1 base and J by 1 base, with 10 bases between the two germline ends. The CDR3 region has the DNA TGTGCCAGCAGCTTAGGTGTAGGTCGGAACACTGAAGCTTTCTTT. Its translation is CASSLGVGRNTEAFF.

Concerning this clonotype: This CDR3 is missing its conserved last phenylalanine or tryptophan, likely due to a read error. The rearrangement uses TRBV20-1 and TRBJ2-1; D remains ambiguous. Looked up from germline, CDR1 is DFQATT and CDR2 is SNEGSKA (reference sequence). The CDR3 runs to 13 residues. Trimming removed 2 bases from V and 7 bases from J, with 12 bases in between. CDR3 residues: CSARPRWTNEQFL. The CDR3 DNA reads TGCAGTGCTAGACCCAGATGGACGAATGAGCAGTTCCTC.

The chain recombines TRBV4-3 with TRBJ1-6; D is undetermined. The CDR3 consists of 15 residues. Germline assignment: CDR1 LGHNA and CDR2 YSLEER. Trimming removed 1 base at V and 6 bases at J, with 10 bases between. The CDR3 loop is CASSQGVGSNSPLHF. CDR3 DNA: TGCGCCAGCAGCCAAGGGGTGGGCTCTAATTCACCCCTCCACTTT.

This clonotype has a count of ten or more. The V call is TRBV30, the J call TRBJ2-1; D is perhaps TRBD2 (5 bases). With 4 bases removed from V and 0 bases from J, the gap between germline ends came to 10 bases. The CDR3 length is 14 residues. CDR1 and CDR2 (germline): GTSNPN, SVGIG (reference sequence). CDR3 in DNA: TGTGCCTGGACCTACACTAGCTCCTACAATGAGCAGTTCTTC. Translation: CAWTYTSSYNEQFF.

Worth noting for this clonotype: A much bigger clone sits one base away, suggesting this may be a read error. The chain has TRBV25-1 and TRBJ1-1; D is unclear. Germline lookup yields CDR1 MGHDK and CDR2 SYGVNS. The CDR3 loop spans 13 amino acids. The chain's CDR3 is CASTGLLNTETFF. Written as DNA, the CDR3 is TGTGCCAGCACCGGGCTATTGAACACTGAAACTTTCTTT.

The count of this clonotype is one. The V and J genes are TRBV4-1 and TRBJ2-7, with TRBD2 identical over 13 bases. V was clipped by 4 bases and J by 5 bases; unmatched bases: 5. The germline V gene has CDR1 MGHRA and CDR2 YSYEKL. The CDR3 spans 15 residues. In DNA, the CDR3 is TGCGCCAGCAGCCTGAGGACTAGCGGGAGCCACGAGCAGTACTTC. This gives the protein CASSLRTSGSHEQYF.

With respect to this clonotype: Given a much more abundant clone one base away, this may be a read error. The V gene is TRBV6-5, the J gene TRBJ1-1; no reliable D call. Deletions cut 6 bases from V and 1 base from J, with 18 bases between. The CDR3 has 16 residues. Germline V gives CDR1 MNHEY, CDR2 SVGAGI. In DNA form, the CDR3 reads TGTGCCAGCAGCCCACCCCGGACGGCCACGAACACTGAAGCTTTCTTT. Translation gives CASSPPRTATNTEAFF.

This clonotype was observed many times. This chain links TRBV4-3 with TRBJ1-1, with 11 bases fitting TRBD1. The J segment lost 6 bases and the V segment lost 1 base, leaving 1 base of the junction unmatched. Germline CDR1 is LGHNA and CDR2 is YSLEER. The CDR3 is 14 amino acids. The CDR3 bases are TGCGCCAGCAGCCAAGGGACAGGGGGCTCTGAAGCTTTCTTT. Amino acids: CASSQGTGGSEAFF.

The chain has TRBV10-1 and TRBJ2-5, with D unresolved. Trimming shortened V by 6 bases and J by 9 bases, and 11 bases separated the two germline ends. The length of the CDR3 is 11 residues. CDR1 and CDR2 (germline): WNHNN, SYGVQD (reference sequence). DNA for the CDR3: TGCGCCAGCAGGAGCTTAAGGGCCCAGTACTTC. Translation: CASRSLRAQYF.

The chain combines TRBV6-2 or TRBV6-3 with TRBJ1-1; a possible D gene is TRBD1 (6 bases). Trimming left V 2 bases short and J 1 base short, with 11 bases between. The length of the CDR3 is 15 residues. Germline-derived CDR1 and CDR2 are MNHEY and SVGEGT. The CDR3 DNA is TGTGCCAGCAGTTACGGGGACACCCCGAACACTGAAGCTTTCTTT. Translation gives CASSYGDTPNTEAFF.

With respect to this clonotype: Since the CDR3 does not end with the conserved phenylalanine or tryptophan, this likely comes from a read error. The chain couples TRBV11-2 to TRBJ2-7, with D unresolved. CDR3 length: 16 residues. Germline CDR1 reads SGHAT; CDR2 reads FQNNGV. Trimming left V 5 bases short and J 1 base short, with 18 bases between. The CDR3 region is CASSLGLGIRSYEQYL. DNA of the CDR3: TGTGCCAGCAGCCTAGGTTTGGGAATACGGTCCTACGAGCAGTACCTC.

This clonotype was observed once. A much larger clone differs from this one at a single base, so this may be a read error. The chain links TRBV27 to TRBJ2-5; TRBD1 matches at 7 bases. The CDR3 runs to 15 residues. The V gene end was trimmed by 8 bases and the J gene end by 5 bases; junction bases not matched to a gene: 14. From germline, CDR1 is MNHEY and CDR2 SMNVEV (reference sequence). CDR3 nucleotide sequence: TGTGCCAGCCTGCCGAGGGCAGGGGGATGGGAGACCCAGTACTTC. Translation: CASLPRAGGWETQYF.